This T cell receptor (beta chain) is from a study of cytomegalovirus exposure and HLA in healthy donors. Across the study: The same platform used for the approximately 670 first-cohort repertoires was also used for the 100 to 150 validation repertoires, as a later analysis reported. General study points: It was 150 or so TCR beta chains that were listed as cytomegalovirus-associated.

Turning to this clone: Its specificity is unknown.

The study drew the donors from its roughly 120-subject validation cohort, separate from the 666-subject first cohort. Profiled with immunoSEQ multiplex PCR; TCRdb holds only in-frame clones, not every one. This sample has around 250,000 clones, with around 90% found just once. CDR1 MDHEN and CDR2 SYDVKM come from the germline V gene. With V trimmed by 5 bases and J by 5 bases, 9 bases remained unmatched. CDR3 length equals 14 residues. What was sequenced was PBMCs. The TCR comes from a young woman in good health and CMV-seronegative. This chain links TRBV28 with TRBJ2-7; 7 bases match TRBD1. CDR3 protein: CASSQSGTVDEQYF. CDR3 coding DNA: TGTGCCAGCAGTCAAAGTGGGACAGTAGACGAGCAGTACTTC.